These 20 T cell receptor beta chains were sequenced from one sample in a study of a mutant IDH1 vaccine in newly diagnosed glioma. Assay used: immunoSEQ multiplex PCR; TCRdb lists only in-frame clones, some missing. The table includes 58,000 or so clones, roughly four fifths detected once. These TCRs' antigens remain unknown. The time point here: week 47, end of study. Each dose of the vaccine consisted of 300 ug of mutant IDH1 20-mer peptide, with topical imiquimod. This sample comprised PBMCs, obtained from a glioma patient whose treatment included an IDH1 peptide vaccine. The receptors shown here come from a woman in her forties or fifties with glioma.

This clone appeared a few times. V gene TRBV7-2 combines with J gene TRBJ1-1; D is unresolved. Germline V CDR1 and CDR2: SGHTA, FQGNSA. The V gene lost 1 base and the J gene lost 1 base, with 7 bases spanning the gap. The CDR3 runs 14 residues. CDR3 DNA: TGTGCCAGCAGCTTAGAACAGCAGAACACTGAAGCTTTCTTT. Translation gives CASSLEQQNTEAFF.

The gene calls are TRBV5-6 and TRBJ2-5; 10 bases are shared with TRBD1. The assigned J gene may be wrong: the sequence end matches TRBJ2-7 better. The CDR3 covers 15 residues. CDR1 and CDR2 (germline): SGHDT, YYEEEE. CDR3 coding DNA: TGTGCCAGCAGCTTACGGGACAGGGGTTGGTACGAGCAGTACTTC. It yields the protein CASSLRDRGWYEQYF.

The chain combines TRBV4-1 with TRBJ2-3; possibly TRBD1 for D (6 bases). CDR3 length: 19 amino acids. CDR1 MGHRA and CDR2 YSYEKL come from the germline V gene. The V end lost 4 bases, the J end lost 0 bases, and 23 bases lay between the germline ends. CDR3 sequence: CASSLALNRDIGSTDTQYF. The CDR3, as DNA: TGCGCCAGCAGCCTGGCCCTTAACCGGGACATAGGAAGCACAGATACGCAGTATTTT.

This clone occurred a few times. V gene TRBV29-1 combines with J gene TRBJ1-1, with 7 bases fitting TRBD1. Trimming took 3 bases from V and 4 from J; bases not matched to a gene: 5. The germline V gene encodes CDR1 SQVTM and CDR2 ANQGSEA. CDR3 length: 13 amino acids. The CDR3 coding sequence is TGCAGCGTTGAGGGACAGAGCCCCACTGAAGCTTTCTTT. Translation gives CSVEGQSPTEAFF.

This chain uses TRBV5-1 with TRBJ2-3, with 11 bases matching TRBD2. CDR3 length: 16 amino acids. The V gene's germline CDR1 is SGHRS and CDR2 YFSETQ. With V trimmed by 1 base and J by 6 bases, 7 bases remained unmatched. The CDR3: CASSLTSGGLVDTQYF. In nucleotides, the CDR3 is TGCGCCAGCAGCTTGACTAGCGGGGGACTGGTGGATACGCAGTATTTT.

The CDR3 nucleotides read TGTGCCAGTGCTTACTTGGGACGGAACTACGAGCAGTACTTC. It translates to CASAYLGRNYEQYF. This rearrangement joins TRBV19 to TRBJ2-7, with D perhaps being TRBD1 or TRBD2 (5 bases each). The CDR3 runs 14 residues. V dropped 8 bases and J dropped 3 bases, with 17 bases sitting between them. CDR1 and CDR2 from the germline V gene are LNHDA and SQIVND (reference sequence).

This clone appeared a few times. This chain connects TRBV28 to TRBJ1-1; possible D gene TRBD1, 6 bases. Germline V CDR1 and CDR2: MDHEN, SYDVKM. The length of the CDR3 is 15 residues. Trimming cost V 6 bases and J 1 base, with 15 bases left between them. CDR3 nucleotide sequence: TGTGCCAGCAGAAAATCGACAGGCCCGAACACTGAAGCTTTCTTT. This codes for CASRKSTGPNTEAFF.

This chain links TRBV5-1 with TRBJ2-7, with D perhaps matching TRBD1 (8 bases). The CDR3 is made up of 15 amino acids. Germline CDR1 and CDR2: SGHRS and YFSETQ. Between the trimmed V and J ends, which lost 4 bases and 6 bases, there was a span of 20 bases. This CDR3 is CASSPTGGVAREQYF. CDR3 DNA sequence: TGCGCCAGCAGCCCCACAGGGGGGGTAGCGCGCGAGCAGTACTTC.

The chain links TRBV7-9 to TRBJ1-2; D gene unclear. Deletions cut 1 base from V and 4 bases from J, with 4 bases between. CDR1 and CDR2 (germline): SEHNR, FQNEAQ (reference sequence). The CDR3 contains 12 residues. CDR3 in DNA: TGTGCCAGCAGCTTAGAATTCTATGGCTACACCTTC. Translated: CASSLEFYGYTF. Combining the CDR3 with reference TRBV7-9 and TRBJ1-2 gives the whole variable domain DTGVSQNPRHKITKRGQNVTFRCDPISEHNRLYWYRQTLGQGPEFLTYFQNEAQLEKSRLLSDRFSAERPKGSFSTLEIQRTEQGDSAMYLCASSLEFYGYTFGSGTRLTVV.

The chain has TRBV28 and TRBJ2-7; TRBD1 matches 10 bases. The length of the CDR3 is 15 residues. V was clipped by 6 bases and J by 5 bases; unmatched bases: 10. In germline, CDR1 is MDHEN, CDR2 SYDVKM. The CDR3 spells CASSVVGTGAHEQYF. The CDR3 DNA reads TGTGCCAGCAGCGTGGTCGGGACAGGGGCCCACGAGCAGTACTTC.

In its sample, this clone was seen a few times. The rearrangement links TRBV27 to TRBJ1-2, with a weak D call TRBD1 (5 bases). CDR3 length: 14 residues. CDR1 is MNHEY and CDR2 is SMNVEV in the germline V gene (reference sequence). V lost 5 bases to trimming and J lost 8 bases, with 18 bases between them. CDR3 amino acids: CASSPLFGAWGYTF. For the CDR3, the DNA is TGTGCCAGCAGTCCCCTATTTGGGGCCTGGGGCTACACCTTC.

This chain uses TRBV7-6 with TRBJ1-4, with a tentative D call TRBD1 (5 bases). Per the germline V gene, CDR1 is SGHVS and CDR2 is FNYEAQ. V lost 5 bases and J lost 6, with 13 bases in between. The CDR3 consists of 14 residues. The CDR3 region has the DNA TGTGCCAGCAGCCTACCCCGGGGACATGAAAAACTGTTTTTT. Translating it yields CASSLPRGHEKLFF.

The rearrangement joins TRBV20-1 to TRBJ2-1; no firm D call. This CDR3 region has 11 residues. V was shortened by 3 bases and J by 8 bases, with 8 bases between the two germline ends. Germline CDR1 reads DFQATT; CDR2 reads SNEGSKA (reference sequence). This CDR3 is CSASQVDEQFF. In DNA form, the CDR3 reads TGCAGTGCTAGTCAGGTGGATGAGCAGTTCTTC.

CDR3 region: CASSAEELTDTQYF. The CDR3 DNA reads as TGTGCCAGTAGTGCTGAGGAGCTCACAGATACGCAGTATTTT. The V gene is TRBV19, the J gene TRBJ2-3; D not certain. The CDR3 is 14 amino acids. V was trimmed by 5 bases and J by 2 bases, leaving 11 bases between them. Germline V gene sequence: CDR1 LNHDA, CDR2 SQIVND (reference sequence).

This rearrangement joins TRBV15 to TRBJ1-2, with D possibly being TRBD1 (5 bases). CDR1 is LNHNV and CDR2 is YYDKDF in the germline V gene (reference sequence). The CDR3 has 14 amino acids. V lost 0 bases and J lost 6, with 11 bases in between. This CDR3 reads CATSRDTQVNGYTF. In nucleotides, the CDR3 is TGTGCCACCAGCAGAGATACACAGGTTAATGGCTACACCTTC.

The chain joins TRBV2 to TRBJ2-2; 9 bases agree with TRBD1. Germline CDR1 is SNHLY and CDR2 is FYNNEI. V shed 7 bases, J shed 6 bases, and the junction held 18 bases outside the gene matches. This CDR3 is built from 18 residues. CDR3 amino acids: CASKGTGFLLAGSGELFF. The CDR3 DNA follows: TGTGCCAGCAAGGGGACAGGGTTCCTGCTGGCCGGATCCGGGGAGCTGTTTTTT. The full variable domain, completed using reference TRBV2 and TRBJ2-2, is EPEVTQTPSHQVTQMGQEVILRCVPISNHLYFYWYRQILGQKVEFLVSFYNNEISEKSEIFDDQFSVERPDGSNFTLKIRSTKLEDSAMYFCASKGTGFLLAGSGELFFGEGSRLTVL.

CDR3: CASSVDQFNQPQHF. The CDR3 region has the DNA TGTGCCAGCAGCGTAGATCAGTTCAATCAGCCCCAGCATTTT. V is TRBV9 and J is TRBJ1-5, with D unclear. The CDR3 is 14 amino acids. Per the germline V gene, CDR1 is SGDLS and CDR2 is YYNGEE. V lost 0 bases to trimming and J lost 3 bases, with 7 bases between them.

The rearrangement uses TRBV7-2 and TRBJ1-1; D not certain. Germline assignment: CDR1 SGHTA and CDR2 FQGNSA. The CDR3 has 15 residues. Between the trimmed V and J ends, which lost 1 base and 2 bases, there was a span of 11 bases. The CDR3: CASSLGPQSNTEAFF. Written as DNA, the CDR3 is TGTGCCAGCAGCTTAGGCCCCCAGTCAAACACTGAAGCTTTCTTT.

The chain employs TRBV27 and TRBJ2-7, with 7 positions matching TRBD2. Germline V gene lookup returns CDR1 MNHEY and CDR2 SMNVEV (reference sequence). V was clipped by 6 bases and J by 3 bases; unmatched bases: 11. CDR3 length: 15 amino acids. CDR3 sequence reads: CASREPTRGVYEQYF. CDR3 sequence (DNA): TGTGCCAGCAGGGAACCGACACGGGGGGTCTACGAGCAGTACTTC.

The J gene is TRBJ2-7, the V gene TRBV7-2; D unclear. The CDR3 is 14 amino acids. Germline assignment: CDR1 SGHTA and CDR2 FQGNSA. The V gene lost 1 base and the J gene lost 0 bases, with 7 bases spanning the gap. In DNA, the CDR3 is TGTGCCAGCAGCTTAGTGCAGATCTCCTACGAGCAGTACTTC. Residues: CASSLVQISYEQYF.